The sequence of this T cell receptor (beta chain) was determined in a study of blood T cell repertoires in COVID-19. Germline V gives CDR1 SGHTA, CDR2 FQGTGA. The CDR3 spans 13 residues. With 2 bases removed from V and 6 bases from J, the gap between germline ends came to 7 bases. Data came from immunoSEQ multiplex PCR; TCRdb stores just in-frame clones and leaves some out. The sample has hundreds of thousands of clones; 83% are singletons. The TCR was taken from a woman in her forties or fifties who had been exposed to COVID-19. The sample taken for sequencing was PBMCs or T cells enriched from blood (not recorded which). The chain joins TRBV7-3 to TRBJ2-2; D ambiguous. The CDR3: CASSLGGSGELFF. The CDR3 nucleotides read TGTGCCAGCAGCTTAGGCGGATCCGGGGAGCTGTTTTTT.